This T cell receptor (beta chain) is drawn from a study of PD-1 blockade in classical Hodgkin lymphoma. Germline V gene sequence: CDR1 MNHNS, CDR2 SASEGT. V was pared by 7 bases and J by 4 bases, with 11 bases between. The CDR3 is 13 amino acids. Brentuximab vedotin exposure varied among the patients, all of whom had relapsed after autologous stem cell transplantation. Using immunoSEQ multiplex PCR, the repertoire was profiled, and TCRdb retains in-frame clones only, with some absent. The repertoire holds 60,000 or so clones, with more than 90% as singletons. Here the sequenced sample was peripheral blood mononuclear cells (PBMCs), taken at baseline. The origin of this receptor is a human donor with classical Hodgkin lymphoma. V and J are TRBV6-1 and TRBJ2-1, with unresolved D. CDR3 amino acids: CASTPAGYNEQFF. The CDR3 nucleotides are TGTGCCAGCACCCCCGCCGGGTACAATGAGCAGTTCTTC.